This TCR beta chain was profiled in a study of T cell responses to AZD1222 COVID-19 vaccine. Study background: Recipients boosted at about 4 weeks or about 12 weeks are pooled. The study's findings and limits: Among AZD1222 vaccinees, only six or seven were seropositive at baseline. Elevations in Spike-specific TCR breadth and depth followed administration of two AZD1222 doses. It was only after the peak T cell response that any repertoires were sampled.

As concerns this clone: Its antigen is unknown.

Profiling relied on immunoSEQ multiplex PCR, and the TCRdb table lists in-frame clones only, not all of them. Here the sample spans 130,000 or so clones, nearly 95% being singletons. Germline CDR1 SGDLS, CDR2 YYNGEE. This CDR3 has 13 residues. Trimming took 4 bases from V and 4 from J, leaving 11 bases between them. The specimen comprised peripheral blood, sampled on day 0 of AZD1222 vaccination. The sequence came from an adult in good health. The V and J genes are TRBV9 and TRBJ1-1; TRBD1 is a possible D gene (5 bases). DNA for the CDR3: TGTGCCAGCAGCCCAGACAGTGGCACTGAAGCTTTCTTT. Translated, it gives CASSPDSGTEAFF.